This TCR beta chain was sequenced for a study of early T cells in non-severe SARS-CoV-2 infection (dated by TCRdb to the early 2020s). Concerning the study at large: Because TCR sequencing was done on bulk RNA from unsorted whole blood, the alpha and beta chains could not be paired.

This clonotype appeared many times. The antigen this receptor binds is unknown. No much larger clonotype is one base removed from it; base qualities were not supplied. The receptor library was made with 5' RACE. Sequenced using a NextSeq 500. Unique molecular identifiers were attached to individual cDNA molecules in the TCR library protocol so that sequencing error and PCR bias could be corrected. Sequencing covered both TCR alpha and beta chains, and within each sample the abundances of alpha and beta sequences were tightly co-correlated. Regarding the original processing steps: Decombinator V4 was used to perform V gene, J gene and CDR3 annotation of TCR sequences. TCRs were defined as expanded if a significant change between any two time points was detected under a Poisson model with p below 0.0001. TCR abundances were normalised to the total number of TCRs sequenced per sample and expressed as counts per million. TRAV1-2 paired with TRAJ12, TRAJ20 or TRAJ33 defined MAIT TCRs, while TRAV10 paired with TRAJ18 defined iNKT TCRs. VDJdb, accessed 1 November 2021, was searched for CMV, EBV and SARS-CoV-2 annotated TCRs, with TCRs annotated for multiple antigens excluded. The raw public reads went through TCRdb reprocessing: fastp at Q25, MiXCR clone calling, in-frame beta chains kept. Entries are consolidated by CDR3 protein sequence, retaining the most common genes and DNA. TCRdb's processing, not the authors', yielded these V and J calls. This sample lists around 40,000 distinct CDR3 sequences; about a tenth were detected once. The top ten constitute roughly 9% of the sample.

The CDR3 covers 13 residues, taking in both the cysteine and the phenylalanine. Left in the record is the CDR3 DNA by itself, 39 bases read in frame from the first base. V drops 0 bases and J drops 5 bases, leaving 8 bases in between. From the germline V gene, CDR1 is SQVTM and CDR2 is ANQGSEA. This was a case-control study nested in a cohort of healthcare workers in London, UK, who had nasopharyngeal swab PCR tests and blood samples taken every week. Healthcare workers were recruited during the week of the UK lockdown, between 23 and 31 March 2020, and followed weekly for up to about 15 weeks. What the study reported, not specific to this receptor: Matching against VDJdb was skewed toward anti-spike CD8 responses, likely underestimated virus-specific expansions, and missed private and CD4 specificities.

Sequencing was performed on whole blood. This clonotype was obtained from an adult who was a healthcare worker with PCR-confirmed SARS-CoV-2 infection or an uninfected control (not recorded which). The rearranged segments are TRBV29-1 and TRBJ2-1; TRBD2 is a possible D gene, resting on 5 matching bases. Here the CDR3 is given as CSVEDWRDNEQFF. In nucleotide form, the sequence is TGCAGCGTTGAAGATTGGCGGGACAATGAGCAGTTCTTC.